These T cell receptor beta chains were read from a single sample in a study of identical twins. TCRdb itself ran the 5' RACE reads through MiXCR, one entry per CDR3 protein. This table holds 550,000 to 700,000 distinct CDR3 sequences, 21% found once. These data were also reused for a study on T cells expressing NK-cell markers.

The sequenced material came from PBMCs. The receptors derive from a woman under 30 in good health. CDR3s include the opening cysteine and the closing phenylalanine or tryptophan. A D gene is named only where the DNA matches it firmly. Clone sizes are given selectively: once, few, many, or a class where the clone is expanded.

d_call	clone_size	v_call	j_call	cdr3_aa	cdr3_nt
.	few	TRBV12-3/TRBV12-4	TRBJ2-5	CASRIIAQETQYF	TGTGCCAGCAGGATCATAGCTCAAGAGACCCAGTACTTC
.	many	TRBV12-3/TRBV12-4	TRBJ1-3	CASRQEGSGNTIYF	TGTGCCAGCAGGCAGGAGGGCTCTGGAAACACCATATATTTT
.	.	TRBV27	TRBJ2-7	CASSLRGFPAYEQYF	TGTGCCAGCAGTTTACGGGGCTTCCCAGCCTACGAGCAGTACTTC
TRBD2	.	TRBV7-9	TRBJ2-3	CASSYGVQAGGTDTQYF	TGTGCCAGCAGCTACGGCGTCCAAGCGGGAGGAACCGATACGCAGTATTTT
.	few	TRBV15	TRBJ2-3	CATGERGARTDTQYF	TGTGCCACCGGCGAAAGGGGCGCCCGCACAGATACGCAGTATTTT
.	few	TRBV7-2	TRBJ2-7	CASRLGGSGSAYEQYF	TGTGCCAGCAGGCTAGGGGGGAGCGGGTCAGCCTACGAGCAGTACTTC
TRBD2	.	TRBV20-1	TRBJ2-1	CSARDIAGHSSYNEQFF	TGCAGTGCTAGAGATATAGCGGGCCATAGCTCCTACAATGAGCAGTTCTTC
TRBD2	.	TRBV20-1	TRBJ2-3	CSARGGASSGSTDTQYF	TGCAGTGCTAGAGGGGGGGCCTCTAGCGGGAGCACAGATACGCAGTATTTT
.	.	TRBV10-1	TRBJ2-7	CASSRGGMIYEQYF	TGCGCCAGCAGTAGGGGGGGCATGATCTACGAGCAGTACTTC
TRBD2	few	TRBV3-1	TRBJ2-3	CASSQESSGGRPYTQYF	TGTGCCAGCAGCCAAGAATCTAGCGGGGGCAGACCTTATACGCAGTATTTT
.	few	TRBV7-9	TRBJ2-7	CASSLEGRTGEQYF	TGTGCCAGCAGCTTAGAAGGTCGCACCGGCGAGCAGTACTTC
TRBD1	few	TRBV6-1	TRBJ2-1	CAAQGAQRNEQFF	TGTGCCGCACAGGGGGCGCAGCGAAATGAGCAGTTCTTC
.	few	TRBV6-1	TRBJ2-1	CASSPGAGKPKGQFF	TGTGCCAGCAGTCCCGGGGCCGGTAAACCTAAGGGGCAGTTCTTC
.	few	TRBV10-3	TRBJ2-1	CAISRGGGEQFF	TGTGCCATCAGCCGAGGGGGGGGTGAGCAGTTCTTC
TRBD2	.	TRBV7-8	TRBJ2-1	CASSSLSSGGGPYNEQFF	TGTGCCAGCAGCTCCCTTAGCTCTGGCGGGGGGCCTTACAATGAGCAGTTCTTC
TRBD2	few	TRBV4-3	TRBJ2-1	CASSQDPFAGLAGNYNEQFF	TGCGCCAGCAGCCAAGATCCCTTCGCGGGACTAGCGGGCAACTACAATGAGCAGTTCTTC
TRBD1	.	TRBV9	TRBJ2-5	CASSVLGTGQETQYF	TGTGCCAGCAGCGTGCTCGGGACAGGGCAGGAGACCCAGTACTTC
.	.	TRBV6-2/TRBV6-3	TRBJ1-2	CASSSFGRSKGTF	TGTGCCAGCAGTTCGTTTGGACGGTCCAAGGGAACCTTC
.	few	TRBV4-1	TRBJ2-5	CASSQGGLGQETQYF	TGCGCCAGCAGCCAGGGGGGATTAGGCCAAGAGACCCAGTACTTC
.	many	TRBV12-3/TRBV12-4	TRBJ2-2	CASRLRTAGTGELFF	TGTGCCAGCAGGCTCCGGACAGCGGGCACCGGGGAGCTGTTTTTT
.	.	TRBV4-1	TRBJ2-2	CASSQEPGARGTGELFF	TGCGCCAGCAGCCAAGAACCGGGGGCCAGAGGGACCGGGGAGCTGTTTTTT
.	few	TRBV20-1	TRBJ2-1	CSATLGGGPYNEQFF	TGCAGTGCTACCCTAGGCGGGGGCCCCTACAATGAGCAGTTCTTC
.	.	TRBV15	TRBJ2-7	CATSRGLESAYEQYF	TGTGCCACCAGCAGAGGTCTGGAGTCTGCCTACGAGCAGTACTTC
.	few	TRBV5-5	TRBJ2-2	CASTIGLTRLGTGELFF	TGTGCCAGCACCATAGGACTGACGAGACTGGGCACCGGGGAGCTGTTTTTT
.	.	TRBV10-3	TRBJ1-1	CAISESELLNTEAFF	TGTGCCATCAGTGAGTCGGAATTATTGAACACTGAAGCTTTCTTT